This is a list of T cell receptor beta chains from one sample in a study of blood T cell repertoires in COVID-19. Assay: immunoSEQ multiplex PCR; the TCRdb copy retains only in-frame clones and omits some. The sample contains about 300,000 clones, around 84% of which appear only once. The sample comprised peripheral blood. These receptors came from a human donor with COVID-19, enrolled during active disease. The donor label of this sample is uncertain. The CDR3 runs from the conserved cysteine through the conserved F or W. The D gene is left open where the match is weak. Size is stated for part of the rows, as once, few or many counts, or as a class when the clone is expanded.

clone_size: -
d_call: TRBD2
j_call: TRBJ2-3
v_call: TRBV19
cdr3_aa: CASSIPSGRTDTQYF
cdr3_nt: TGTGCCAGTAGTATTCCTAGCGGGAGGACAGATACGCAGTATTTT

clone_size: -
d_call: -
j_call: TRBJ1-4
v_call: TRBV7-9
cdr3_aa: CASSLTTGPNEKLFF
cdr3_nt: TGTGCCAGCAGTCTTACGACAGGCCCTAATGAAAAACTGTTTTTT

clone_size: -
d_call: -
j_call: TRBJ2-1
v_call: TRBV28
cdr3_aa: CASSPLGAGKNNEQFF
cdr3_nt: TGTGCCAGCAGTCCCCTCGGGGCGGGAAAAAACAATGAGCAGTTCTTC

clone_size: -
d_call: -
j_call: TRBJ2-7
v_call: TRBV27
cdr3_aa: CASAPQGLFYEQYF
cdr3_nt: TGTGCCAGCGCCCCACAGGGTTTGTTCTACGAGCAGTACTTC

clone_size: -
d_call: -
j_call: TRBJ2-5
v_call: TRBV7-2
cdr3_aa: CASSLAVRKETQYF
cdr3_nt: TGTGCCAGCAGCTTAGCGGTCAGAAAAGAGACCCAGTACTTC

clone_size: -
d_call: -
j_call: TRBJ2-6
v_call: TRBV5-1
cdr3_aa: CASSLSRTAGVLTF
cdr3_nt: TGCGCCAGCAGCTTGTCAAGGACCGCGGGAGTCCTGACTTTC

clone_size: -
d_call: TRBD2
j_call: TRBJ2-7
v_call: TRBV28
cdr3_aa: CASSFWSSGSYEQYF
cdr3_nt: TGTGCCAGCAGTTTCTGGTCTAGCGGGAGCTACGAGCAGTACTTC

clone_size: -
d_call: TRBD1
j_call: TRBJ2-1
v_call: TRBV4-3
cdr3_aa: CASSQDLGDRANNEQFF
cdr3_nt: TGCGCCAGCAGCCAAGATTTGGGTGACAGGGCGAACAATGAGCAGTTCTTC

clone_size: -
d_call: -
j_call: TRBJ1-4
v_call: TRBV18
cdr3_aa: CASSVRGSNEKLFF
cdr3_nt: TGTGCCAGCTCAGTTCGAGGGAGTAATGAAAAACTGTTTTTT

clone_size: few
d_call: -
j_call: TRBJ1-2
v_call: TRBV15
cdr3_aa: CATSTTRSRGYTF
cdr3_nt: TGTGCCACCAGCACCACCAGGTCCCGGGGCTACACCTTC

clone_size: -
d_call: TRBD1
j_call: TRBJ1-4
v_call: TRBV11-2
cdr3_aa: CASSLGGQGSEKLFF
cdr3_nt: TGTGCCAGCAGCTTAGGGGGACAGGGATCTGAAAAACTGTTTTTT

clone_size: -
d_call: -
j_call: TRBJ2-5
v_call: TRBV2
cdr3_aa: CASSELRGRQETQYF
cdr3_nt: TGTGCCAGCAGTGAATTGCGGGGACGGCAAGAGACCCAGTACTTC

clone_size: -
d_call: -
j_call: TRBJ2-1
v_call: TRBV12-3/TRBV12-4
cdr3_aa: CASSPGLNEQFF
cdr3_nt: TGTGCCAGCAGTCCCGGACTGAATGAGCAGTTCTTC